What follows are 6 T cell receptor beta chains derived from one specimen sequenced in a study of OX40 agonist ivuxolimab in advanced cancers. Library preparation employed the immunoSEQ multiplex PCR assay. TCRdb holds this immuneACCESS table with in-frame rearrangements only. Some clones are missing; in checked studies, unresolved V genes explain under half, and the rest has no known cause. This sample comprises some 74,000 clones, about four fifths of them detected only once. Approximately 5% of the sample belongs to the ten largest clones. Source: CD4+ or CD8+ T cells sorted from blood, taken in a trial of the OX40 agonist ivuxolimab. All receptors derive from an adult with an advanced solid tumor such as melanoma, head and neck, liver or kidney cancer.

The chain carries TRBV7-6 and TRBJ2-2; D not certain. Germline lookup yields CDR1 SGHVS and CDR2 FNYEAQ. V lost 0 bases and J lost 4, with 3 bases in between. The CDR3 is 13 amino acids. This chain's CDR3 is CASSLAPTGELFF. Here the CDR3 DNA reads TGTGCCAGCAGCTTAGCCCCCACCGGGGAGCTGTTTTTT.

The rearrangement links TRBV27 to TRBJ1-2; the D is unclear. The CDR3 contains 14 residues. Germline V gene sequence: CDR1 MNHEY, CDR2 SMNVEV (reference sequence). The V end lost 3 bases, the J end lost 8 bases, and 16 bases lay between the germline ends. The chain's CDR3 is CASSFWTGEGGYTF. The CDR3 coding sequence is TGTGCCAGCAGTTTTTGGACCGGGGAAGGCGGCTACACCTTC.

The chain couples TRBV6-4 to TRBJ1-6, with D hard to call. V lost 0 bases and J 6 bases, leaving 6 bases between the germline ends. Germline V gene lookup returns CDR1 MRHNA and CDR2 SNTAGT. The CDR3 sequence is 14 residues long. The DNA for the CDR3 is TGTGCCAGCAGTGACTCGATTTTTAATTCACCCCTCCACTTT. Translated: CASSDSIFNSPLHF.

The V call is TRBV7-2, the J call TRBJ2-5; maybe TRBD2 (5 bases). The CDR3 extends over 14 amino acids. Trimming stripped 4 bases from V and 1 base from J, with 10 bases between. CDR1 SGHTA and CDR2 FQGNSA come from the germline V gene. Written as DNA, the CDR3 is TGTGCCAGCAGCTCCTGGACTTCCCAAGAGACCCAGTACTTC. Translation: CASSSWTSQETQYF.

This clone was recorded once. CDR3 sequence: CASSGQGNNSPLHF. The CDR3 coding sequence is TGTGCCAGCAGTGGACAGGGGAATAATTCACCCCTCCACTTT. The rearrangement uses TRBV2 and TRBJ1-6, with 8 bases fitting TRBD1. Germline trimming cut 4 bases from V and 5 bases from J; bases unmatched to any gene: 1. Germline-derived CDR1 and CDR2 are SNHLY and FYNNEI. This CDR3 region has 14 residues.

The rearrangement links TRBV6-1 to TRBJ1-2, with no clear D. Germline lookup yields CDR1 MNHNS and CDR2 SASEGT. V lost 2 bases and J lost 2, with 12 bases in between. The CDR3 extends over 15 amino acids. This CDR3 reads CASSELIQPNYGYTF. DNA of the CDR3: TGTGCCAGCAGTGAACTGATACAGCCGAACTATGGCTACACCTTC.